The 18 T cell receptor beta chains given below trace back to one sample, sequenced in a study of blood T cells in healthy people across ages. Primers used in a second PCR of roughly 7 to 11 cycles were a sample-barcoded 5' primer and a J-beta primer mix. TCRdb independently ran MiXCR on the 5' RACE reads; one entry per CDR3 protein. Counted here are around 900,000 distinct CDR3 sequences, around 54% occurring once; the ten biggest clones make up around 21%. Sequencing was carried out using blood. All receptors derive from a woman aged 60 to 75 in good health.

The genes are TRBV6-6 and TRBJ2-1, with 7 positions matching TRBD2. CDR1 MNHNY and CDR2 SVGAGI come from the germline V gene (reference sequence). V shed 8 bases, J shed 7 bases, and the junction held 11 bases outside the gene matches. The CDR3 runs to 14 residues. The CDR3 loop reads CASSPAGEGNEQFF. The CDR3 DNA reads as TGTGCCAGCTCCCCCGCGGGAGAAGGGAATGAGCAGTTCTTC.

V gene TRBV27 combines with J gene TRBJ2-1; D may be TRBD1 (5 bases). The CDR3 has 14 residues. CDR1 is MNHEY, CDR2 SMNVEV, per germline (reference sequence). The V end was cut by 0 bases, the J end by 8 bases, with 11 bases between. CDR3 residues: CASSLSGAWDEQFF. CDR3 sequence (DNA): TGTGCCAGCAGTTTATCAGGGGCTTGGGATGAGCAGTTCTTC.

V gene TRBV29-1 combines with J gene TRBJ2-7, with no clear D. This CDR3 comprises 13 residues. CDR1 is SQVTM and CDR2 is ANQGSEA in the germline V gene. V was clipped by 1 base and J by 1 base, with 8 bases between them. The CDR3 nucleotides read TGCAGCGTTGAAGTGGTTCAATCCTACGAGCAGTACTTC. This encodes CSVEVVQSYEQYF.

The chain links TRBV20-1 to TRBJ2-1, with D uncertain. The J call may be wrong; the DNA end is better matched by TRBJ2-7. This CDR3 spans 14 amino acids. Per germline, CDR1 DFQATT and CDR2 SNEGSKA (reference sequence). CDR3: CSARQTLLQYEQYF. The CDR3 DNA sequence: TGCAGTGCTAGACAAACTTTGCTCCAGTACGAGCAGTACTTC.

The chain couples TRBV10-1 to TRBJ2-1; 10 nucleotides align to TRBD1. Losses at the gene ends were 6 bases for V and 7 bases for J; bases not matched to a gene: 9. The CDR3 is 15 amino acids. CDR1 is WNHNN and CDR2 is SYGVQD in the germline V gene (reference sequence). The CDR3 protein is CASRSRDRGRNEQFF. In nucleotides, the CDR3 is TGCGCCAGCAGGAGCCGGGACAGGGGTCGGAATGAGCAGTTCTTC.

The chain joins TRBV9 to TRBJ2-6, with no clear D. Germline lookup yields CDR1 SGDLS and CDR2 YYNGEE. With 7 bases removed from V and 2 bases from J, the gap between germline ends came to 10 bases. The CDR3 is 14 residues long. CDR3 sequence reads: CASGHVAGANVLTF. The CDR3 bases are TGTGCCAGCGGCCACGTCGCTGGGGCCAACGTCCTGACTTTC. Combining the CDR3 with reference TRBV9 and TRBJ2-6 gives the whole variable domain DSGVTQTPKHLITATGQRVTLRCSPRSGDLSVYWYQQSLDQGLQFLIQYYNGEERAKGNILERFSAQQFPDLHSELNLSSLELGDSALYFCASGHVAGANVLTFGAGSRLTVL.

V is TRBV27 and J is TRBJ2-7, with 8 bases lining up with TRBD2. CDR3 length: 16 residues. Germline V gives CDR1 MNHEY, CDR2 SMNVEV (reference sequence). The V gene end was trimmed by 5 bases and the J gene end by 5 bases; junction bases not matched to a gene: 14. CDR3 nucleotide sequence: TGTGCCAGCAGTCCCCCTGTCGGGACTAGGGTCGACGAGCAGTACTTC. As protein: CASSPPVGTRVDEQYF.

The chain combines TRBV20-1 with TRBJ2-7; 7 nucleotides line up with TRBD2. The V gene's germline CDR1 is DFQATT and CDR2 SNEGSKA (reference sequence). The CDR3 totals 14 residues. The junction had 6 bases not matched to a gene; V was cut back by 2 bases and J by 2 bases. CDR3 sequence reads: CSARLTSRTYEQYF. The CDR3 bases are TGCAGTGCTAGATTGACTAGCAGGACCTACGAGCAGTACTTC.

The chain couples TRBV6-2 or TRBV6-3 to TRBJ2-5; D perhaps matches TRBD1 (5 bases). Trimming stripped 0 bases from V and 5 bases from J, with 16 bases between. The V gene's germline CDR1 is MNHEY and CDR2 SVGEGT. CDR3 length equals 16 residues. The CDR3 loop is CASSYSNGRAFETQYF. The CDR3 DNA sequence: TGTGCCAGCAGTTACTCGAATGGCAGGGCTTTTGAGACCCAGTACTTC.

In nucleotides, the CDR3 is TGTGCCAGCAGTGCGGATACGGGACTAGCGAGAGACTACAATGAGCAGTACTTC. It codes for CASSADTGLARDYNEQYF. V is TRBV12-3 or TRBV12-4 and J is TRBJ2-7; 10 nucleotides line up with TRBD2. V was pared by 5 bases and J by 7 bases, with 20 bases of the junction left unmatched. This CDR3 has 18 residues.

The chain employs TRBV30 and TRBJ1-5; a possible D gene is TRBD1 (6 bases). The CDR3 loop spans 14 amino acids. The V gene lost 2 bases and the J gene lost 4 bases, with 12 bases spanning the gap. The germline V gene has CDR1 GTSNPN and CDR2 SVGIG (reference sequence). CDR3 protein: CAWSRGVANQPQHF. CDR3 DNA sequence: TGTGCCTGGAGTAGGGGGGTTGCAAATCAGCCCCAGCATTTT.

The chain uses TRBV20-1 and TRBJ2-7, with D hard to call. Trimming pared 0 bases from V and 2 bases from J, leaving 17 bases between. From germline, CDR1 is DFQATT and CDR2 SNEGSKA (reference sequence). The CDR3 runs to 16 residues. CDR3 region: CSARDLMRILTYEQYF. CDR3 in DNA: TGCAGTGCTAGAGATCTTATGCGGATCTTAACCTACGAGCAGTACTTC.

This clonotype was seen more than once but under ten times. This chain joins TRBV15 and TRBJ2-7; possibly TRBD1 for D (6 bases). The germline gives CDR1 LNHNV, CDR2 YYDKDF (reference sequence). V was cut by 1 base and J by 2 bases, with 9 bases left in between. This CDR3 contains 14 residues. The CDR3 spells CATSRGGQPYEQYF. The DNA of the CDR3 is TGTGCCACCAGCAGAGGCGGACAGCCCTACGAGCAGTACTTC.

The J gene is TRBJ2-5, the V gene TRBV29-1; the D gene is possibly TRBD1 (6 bases). V gave up 6 bases and J gave up 2 bases, with 13 bases separating them. The germline V gene encodes CDR1 SQVTM and CDR2 ANQGSEA. There are 13 residues in the CDR3. The CDR3 nucleotides are TGCAGCGTCCTCCTCGGACAGCAAGAGACCCAGTACTTC. This sequence encodes CSVLLGQQETQYF.

This clonotype was seen many times. V gene TRBV29-1 combines with J gene TRBJ2-7; 10 bases line up with TRBD2. Germline V lookup: CDR1 SQVTM, CDR2 ANQGSEA. The CDR3 has 13 residues. The trim removed 6 bases at V and 4 bases at J, leaving 6 bases unmatched. CDR3 loop: CSVAIAGGYEQYF. The CDR3 bases are TGCAGCGTGGCTATAGCGGGAGGATACGAGCAGTACTTC.

This chain joins TRBV12-3 or TRBV12-4 and TRBJ2-5; perhaps TRBD1 as D (6 bases). V was clipped by 3 bases and J by 2 bases, with 16 bases between them. The CDR3 sequence is 16 residues long. CDR3 protein: CASSFYQGSEQETQYF. CDR3 DNA sequence: TGTGCCAGCAGTTTTTATCAGGGGTCTGAACAAGAGACCCAGTACTTC.

This clonotype was counted a few times. The chain couples TRBV28 to TRBJ2-7; 10 bases fit TRBD1. With 3 bases clipped from V and 4 bases from J, the junction kept 6 bases outside the gene matches. Germline V gene lookup returns CDR1 MDHEN and CDR2 SYDVKM. CDR3 length: 15 amino acids. CDR3 nucleotide sequence: TGTGCCAGCAGTTTTGCCGGGACAGGGGTGTACGAGCAGTACTTC. It yields the protein CASSFAGTGVYEQYF. The full variable domain, rest sourced from reference TRBV28 and TRBJ2-7, is DVKVTQSSRYLVKRTGEKVFLECVQDMDHENMFWYRQDPGLGLRLIYFSYDVKMKEKGDIPEGYSVSREKKERFSLILESASTNQTSMYLCASSFAGTGVYEQYFGPGTRLTVT.

V and J are TRBV28 and TRBJ2-7; the D is unclear. Germline V CDR1 and CDR2: MDHEN, SYDVKM. The CDR3 has 16 residues. Trimming cost V 8 bases and J 6 bases, with 26 bases left between them. For the CDR3, the DNA is TGTGCCAGCTTTCCAACGGGCGGCAGCTTGTTCGGCGAGCAGTACTTC. This translates into CASFPTGGSLFGEQYF.